The 28 T cell receptor beta chains in this list originate from one sample, sequenced in a study of chemoradiotherapy in HPV16-positive cancers. The protocol was immunoSEQ multiplex PCR, while the TCRdb copy is restricted to in-frame clones and leaves out a portion. The sample carries around 29,000 clones, 93% recorded once. This sample comprised blood, obtained from a patient who underwent chemoradiotherapy. The receptors derive from a human donor with HPV-associated anogenital cancer.

In this sample, this clone turned up once. The chain recombines TRBV27 with TRBJ2-1; 7 positions agree with TRBD2. CDR1 and CDR2 (germline): MNHEY, SMNVEV (reference sequence). V lost 5 bases and J lost 8; bases outside the gene matches: 15. CDR3 length: 16 amino acids. CDR3 sequence reads: CASSRSSSGLQDEQFF. The CDR3 nucleotides read TGTGCCAGCAGTCGCTCGTCTAGCGGACTACAAGATGAGCAGTTCTTC.

Note on this clone: The junction departs from the called germline gene at one end, perhaps through a read error. The rearrangement joins TRBV18 to TRBJ2-3; 14 bases fit TRBD2. The CDR3 consists of 13 residues. Germline V gene data show CDR1 as KGHSH and CDR2 as LQKENI. Here the CDR3 DNA reads TGTGCCAGCGCACCGGGACTAGCGGGAGTAGGTTATTTT. Translating it yields CASAPGLAGVGYF.

V is TRBV11-2 and J is TRBJ2-7, with 9 bases lining up with TRBD2. Germline lookup yields CDR1 SGHAT and CDR2 FQNNGV. Losses at the gene ends were 1 base for V and 2 bases for J; bases not matched to a gene: 3. This CDR3 region has 15 residues. CDR3 residues: CASSLGTSVPYEQYF. The CDR3 DNA reads TGTGCCAGCAGCTTAGGGACTAGCGTACCCTACGAGCAGTACTTC.

The chain links TRBV19 to TRBJ2-7, with D unclear. This CDR3 region has 15 residues. The V and J ends lost 6 bases and 0 bases respectively, with 15 bases between them. Germline V gene data show CDR1 as LNHDA and CDR2 as SQIVND (reference sequence). In DNA form, the CDR3 reads TGTGCCAGTAGCCAAGGGCCCCGAGGCTCCTACGAGCAGTACTTC. Translating it yields CASSQGPRGSYEQYF.

V gene TRBV9 combines with J gene TRBJ2-7; no reliable D call. The V gene's germline CDR1 is SGDLS and CDR2 YYNGEE. V was trimmed by 1 base and J by 2 bases, leaving 13 bases between them. The CDR3 extends over 15 amino acids. In DNA form, the CDR3 reads TGTGCCAGCAGCGTACATCCGGGTGCTACCTACGAGCAGTACTTC. This sequence encodes CASSVHPGATYEQYF.

The chain employs TRBV7-7 and TRBJ2-5; weak D call: TRBD2 (6 bases). Germline values: CDR1 SSHAT, CDR2 FNYEAQ (reference sequence). This CDR3 comprises 13 residues. The V and J ends lost 5 bases and 8 bases respectively, with 15 bases between them. This CDR3 reads CASSPSSVVTQYF. Here the CDR3 DNA reads TGTGCCAGCAGCCCCTCTAGCGTTGTAACCCAGTACTTC.

This sequence joins TRBV7-2 and TRBJ2-2, with D perhaps TRBD1 (6 bases). Germline lookup yields CDR1 SGHTA and CDR2 FQGNSA. V gave up 1 base and J gave up 4 bases, with 7 bases separating them. The CDR3 has 14 residues. The CDR3 is CASSLDRVTGELFF. The CDR3 DNA sequence: TGTGCCAGCAGCTTAGACAGGGTCACCGGGGAGCTGTTTTTT. Together with reference TRBV7-2 and TRBJ2-2, the CDR3 gives the full variable domain: GAGVSQSPSNKVTEKGKDVELRCDPISGHTALYWYRQSLGQGLEFLIYFQGNSAPDKSGLPSDRFSAERTGGSVSTLTIQRTQQEDSAVYLCASSLDRVTGELFFGEGSRLTVL.

This clone was observed a single time. This chain links TRBV7-3 with TRBJ2-5; D remains unclear. The germline gives CDR1 SGHTA, CDR2 FQGTGA. CDR3 size: 13 residues. V dropped 2 bases and J dropped 5 bases, with 9 bases sitting between them. The CDR3: CASSLRREETQYF. CDR3 DNA sequence: TGTGCCAGCAGCTTACGTCGTGAGGAGACCCAGTACTTC.

This sequence joins TRBV15 and TRBJ1-4, with a tentative D call TRBD1 (5 bases). Trimming took off 3 bases at V and 0 bases at J, with 17 bases between the two ends. This CDR3 contains 18 residues. CDR1 is LNHNV, CDR2 YYDKDF, per germline (reference sequence). CDR3 nucleotide sequence: TGTGCCACCAGCAGGATTGACAGCAACCCATCAACTAATGAAAAACTGTTTTTT. Encoded protein: CATSRIDSNPSTNEKLFF.

The chain uses TRBV4-1 and TRBJ1-2, with D unclear. This CDR3 is 14 amino acids long. Germline CDR1 MGHRA, CDR2 YSYEKL. The V and J ends lost 0 bases and 1 base respectively, with 6 bases between them. In nucleotides, the CDR3 is TGCGCCAGCAGCCAAGACAGAAATAACTATGGCTACACCTTC. Translating gives CASSQDRNNYGYTF.

The rearrangement uses TRBV18 and TRBJ1-5; D remains unclear. The CDR3 is 12 amino acids. Germline CDR1 reads KGHSH; CDR2 reads LQKENI. Trimming took 0 bases from V and 4 from J, leaving 1 base between them. The CDR3 DNA follows: TGTGCCAGCTCACCACCGAATCAGCCCCAGCATTTT. It is translated as CASSPPNQPQHF. The full variable domain, with the rest looked up from reference TRBV18 and TRBJ1-5, is NAGVMQNPRHLVRRRGQEARLRCSPMKGHSHVYWYRQLPEEGLKFMVYLQKENIIDESGMPKERFSAEFPKEGPSILRIQQVVRGDSAAYFCASSPPNQPQHFGDGTRLSIL.

The genes are TRBV5-6 and TRBJ1-1; 10 nucleotides match TRBD1. Germline CDR1 reads SGHDT; CDR2 reads YYEEEE. Unmatched junction bases numbered 7, after V lost 4 bases and J lost 1 base. This CDR3 comprises 16 residues. The CDR3 DNA is TGTGCCAGCAGCGGGGACAGGGGATTCACGAACACTGAAGCTTTCTTT. Encoded protein: CASSGDRGFTNTEAFF.

Only one count was recorded for this clone. The chain combines TRBV6-5 with TRBJ2-5; 12 bases are shared with TRBD1. CDR1 is MNHEY, CDR2 SVGAGI, per germline. The length of the CDR3 is 13 residues. The V and J ends lost 8 bases and 6 bases, in that order; junction bases with no gene match: 4. DNA for the CDR3: TGTGCCAGCTCGCGGGACAGGGGGCAGACCCAGTACTTC. It translates to CASSRDRGQTQYF.

This chain connects TRBV2 to TRBJ1-1; maybe TRBD1 (5 bases). Germline lookup yields CDR1 SNHLY and CDR2 FYNNEI. Trimming removed 7 bases at V and 1 base at J, with 13 bases between. The CDR3 is made up of 14 amino acids. The CDR3 DNA reads as TGTGCCAGCAAACCGGGACTCTCGAACACTGAAGCTTTCTTT. Translated, it gives CASKPGLSNTEAFF. The whole variable domain, filled in from reference TRBV2 and TRBJ1-1, reads EPEVTQTPSHQVTQMGQEVILRCVPISNHLYFYWYRQILGQKVEFLVSFYNNEISEKSEIFDDQFSVERPDGSNFTLKIRSTKLEDSAMYFCASKPGLSNTEAFFGQGTRLTVV.

The rearrangement uses TRBV5-5 and TRBJ2-7; possibly TRBD1 or TRBD2 for D (6 bases each). Germline-derived CDR1 and CDR2 are SGHKS and YYEKEE (reference sequence). V was pared by 4 bases and J by 0 bases, with 14 bases between. The CDR3 sequence is 15 residues long. CDR3: CASSGGGGLSYEQYF. The CDR3 region has the DNA TGTGCCAGCAGCGGAGGAGGGGGGCTCTCCTACGAGCAGTACTTC.

J is TRBJ2-2 and V is TRBV2; perhaps D is TRBD1 or TRBD2 (5 bases each). CDR1 is SNHLY, CDR2 FYNNEI, per germline. This CDR3 has 15 amino acids. The germline V and J ends were trimmed by 3 bases and 6 bases, with 14 bases remaining between them. The CDR3 nucleotides are TGTGCCAGCAGTGACGGCCAGGGAGTTGCCGGGGAGCTGTTTTTT. Translation gives CASSDGQGVAGELFF.

This chain connects TRBV5-6 to TRBJ1-3, with 7 bases that match TRBD1. Losses at the gene ends were 3 bases for V and 0 bases for J; bases not matched to a gene: 6. Per germline, CDR1 SGHDT and CDR2 YYEEEE. This CDR3 has 16 residues. CDR3 nucleotide sequence: TGTGCCAGCAGCTATTTACAGGGGAGCTCTGGAAACACCATATATTTT. Translated: CASSYLQGSSGNTIYF.

This clone appeared a single time. The J gene is TRBJ2-5, the V gene TRBV12-5; D might be TRBD2 (5 bases). Germline loops: CDR1 LGHNT, CDR2 FRNRAP. There are 14 residues in the CDR3. V shed 5 bases and J shed 5 bases, with 15 bases lying between them. CDR3 region: CASGPSGDGETQYF. In DNA form, the CDR3 reads TGTGCTAGTGGTCCCTCCGGGGATGGGGAGACCCAGTACTTC.

This rearrangement joins TRBV4-3 to TRBJ2-3, with D perhaps given as TRBD1 or TRBD2 (5 bases each). V gave up 0 bases and J gave up 4 bases, with 11 bases separating them. The CDR3 is 15 residues long. The germline V gene encodes CDR1 LGHNA and CDR2 YSLEER. The CDR3 protein is CASSQEFGDADTQYF. DNA for the CDR3: TGCGCCAGCAGCCAAGAGTTCGGGGACGCAGATACGCAGTATTTT.

V and J are TRBV19 and TRBJ2-2; tentative D call: TRBD1 (6 bases). CDR3 length: 17 amino acids. The V end was cut by 9 bases, the J end by 2 bases, with 22 bases between. The germline V gene has CDR1 LNHDA and CDR2 SQIVND (reference sequence). The CDR3 here is CASKHKPGTFNTGELFF. The CDR3, as DNA: TGTGCCAGCAAACACAAACCCGGGACATTTAACACCGGGGAGCTGTTTTTT.

This rearrangement joins TRBV6-5 to TRBJ2-7; 8 bases are a match to TRBD1. CDR1 is MNHEY and CDR2 is SVGAGI in the germline V gene. Trimming took 6 bases from V and 4 from J; bases not matched to a gene: 8. The CDR3 contains 14 residues. The CDR3 DNA follows: TGTGCCAGCAGACAGTCCCGGACAGGGTACGAGCAGTACTTC. Translating gives CASRQSRTGYEQYF.

V usage is TRBV27 and J usage is TRBJ2-7, with TRBD1 identical over 7 bases. The CDR3 runs 12 residues. V dropped 7 bases and J dropped 5; count of bases not matched to a gene: 5. Germline CDR1 is MNHEY and CDR2 is SMNVEV (reference sequence). CDR3 DNA sequence: TGTGCCAGCATAATAGGGGGCCACGAGCAGTACTTC. This encodes CASIIGGHEQYF.

This chain joins TRBV5-1 and TRBJ1-4; D may be TRBD1 (5 bases). The CDR3 has 14 residues. Trimming stripped 4 bases from V and 6 bases from J, with 13 bases between. The V gene's germline CDR1 is SGHRS and CDR2 YFSETQ. The CDR3 sequence is CASSGGFGDEKLFF. CDR3 nucleotides: TGCGCCAGCAGCGGGGGTTTCGGGGATGAAAAACTGTTTTTT. The entire variable domain, with the rest obtained from reference TRBV5-1 and TRBJ1-4, is as follows: KAGVTQTPRYLIKTRGQQVTLSCSPISGHRSVSWYQQTPGQGLQFLFEYFSETQRNKGNFPGRFSGRQFSNSRSEMNVSTLELGDSALYLCASSGGFGDEKLFFGSGTQLSVL.

The chain uses TRBV7-6 and TRBJ2-7, with a weak D call TRBD2 (5 bases). This CDR3 spans 20 amino acids. Per the germline V gene, CDR1 is SGHVS and CDR2 is FNYEAQ. The V end lost 1 base, the J end lost 5 bases, and 30 bases lay between the germline ends. The CDR3 DNA reads as TGTGCCAGCAGCTTAGTAGGCCCCTTGGAGGTATGGGTCGAAGCGAACGAGCAGTACTTC. It translates to CASSLVGPLEVWVEANEQYF.

The chain carries TRBV18 and TRBJ1-5, with TRBD1 identical over 8 bases. V shed 6 bases, J shed 9 bases, and the junction held 4 bases outside the gene matches. The CDR3 consists of 12 residues. In germline, CDR1 is KGHSH, CDR2 LQKENI. CDR3 region: CASSRTGGPQHF. The CDR3 DNA reads as TGTGCCAGCTCGCGCACAGGGGGGCCCCAGCATTTT. The full variable domain, rest sourced from reference TRBV18 and TRBJ1-5, is NAGVMQNPRHLVRRRGQEARLRCSPMKGHSHVYWYRQLPEEGLKFMVYLQKENIIDESGMPKERFSAEFPKEGPSILRIQQVVRGDSAAYFCASSRTGGPQHFGDGTRLSIL.

This clone was seen just once. This chain uses TRBV6-5 with TRBJ2-2, with D unclear. The CDR3 runs to 16 residues. Germline CDR1 and CDR2: MNHEY and SVGAGI. V was shortened by 2 bases and J by 0 bases, with 10 bases between the two germline ends. This CDR3 is CASSYRVNANTGELFF. CDR3 DNA: TGTGCCAGCAGTTACCGGGTCAACGCGAACACCGGGGAGCTGTTTTTT.

This clone was counted once. This chain connects TRBV7-6 to TRBJ2-7; TRBD2 matches at 12 bases. This CDR3 comprises 13 residues. J gave up 4 bases and V 8 bases, and 3 bases lay outside the gene matches. Germline CDR1 reads SGHVS; CDR2 reads FNYEAQ. The CDR3 sequence: CASSLAGGYEQYF. In DNA form, the CDR3 reads TGTGCCAGCTCCCTAGCGGGAGGGTACGAGCAGTACTTC.

The chain couples TRBV7-9 to TRBJ2-3; the match to TRBD2 covers 7 bases. V shed 5 bases, J shed 4 bases, and the junction held 0 bases outside the gene matches. The CDR3 has 12 amino acids. CDR1 and CDR2 from the germline V gene are SEHNR and FQNEAQ (reference sequence). The CDR3 nucleotides are TGTGCCAGCAGCCGGGAGGCAGATACGCAGTATTTT. Translated: CASSREADTQYF.